Sequencing of this T cell receptor beta chain was carried out in a study of cytomegalovirus exposure and HLA in healthy donors. Whole-study results and caveats: The study designated 150 to 200 TCR beta chains cytomegalovirus-associated. Available immune exposure information covered CMV serostatus only. When the data were analyzed later, several of the most significant clusters appeared to be linked to common viral pathogens.

The CDR3 length is 14 residues. Germline V CDR1 and CDR2: SGDLS, YYNGEE. Trimming cost V 1 base and J 2 bases, with 7 bases left between them. Comments on this clone: Its antigen remains unknown.

The PCR had 60 Vbeta and 13 Jbeta primers. Profiling relied on immunoSEQ multiplex PCR, and the TCRdb table lists in-frame clones only, not all of them. The top ten clones hold 1.4% of a sample with 170,000 or so clones, over 65% of them seen once. This sequence originates from a woman aged 25 to 45 in good health and CMV-seropositive. This chain joins TRBV9 and TRBJ2-1; the D is unclear. The sequencing sample was made of PBMCs. This CDR3 is CASSVSLAYNEQFF. The CDR3 DNA reads as TGTGCCAGCAGCGTAAGCCTAGCCTACAATGAGCAGTTCTTC.